This T cell receptor beta chain originates from a study of cytomegalovirus exposure and HLA in healthy donors. Trimming removed 3 bases at V and 4 bases at J, with 6 bases between. The length of the CDR3 is 13 residues. CDR1 and CDR2 from the germline V gene are MRHNA and SNTAGT. Use of 60 Vbeta and 13 Jbeta primers characterized the PCR. The method was immunoSEQ multiplex PCR; TCRdb's version includes in-frame clones alone and lacks a portion of them. The sample has approximately 100,000 clones, under 75% seen once. The sequenced material came from PBMCs. The receptor was derived from a female donor in good health and CMV-seronegative. The chain has TRBV6-4 and TRBJ2-2; weak D call: TRBD1 (5 bases). The CDR3, as DNA: TGTGCCAGCAGTGAAGGGGCCACCGGGGAGCTGTTTTTT. Translating it yields CASSEGATGELFF.